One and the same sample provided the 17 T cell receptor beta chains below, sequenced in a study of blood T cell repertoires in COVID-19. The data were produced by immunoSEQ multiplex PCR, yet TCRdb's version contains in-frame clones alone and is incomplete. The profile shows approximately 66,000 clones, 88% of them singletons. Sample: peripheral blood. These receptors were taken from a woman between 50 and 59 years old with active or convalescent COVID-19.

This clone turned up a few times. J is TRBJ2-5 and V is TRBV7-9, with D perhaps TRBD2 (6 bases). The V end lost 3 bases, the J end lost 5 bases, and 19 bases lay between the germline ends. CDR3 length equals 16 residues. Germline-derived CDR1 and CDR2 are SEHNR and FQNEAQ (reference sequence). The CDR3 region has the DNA TGTGCCAGCAGCTTTCCCCCCCTACGGGAGAGGGAGACCCAGTACTTC. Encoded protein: CASSFPPLRERETQYF.

The CDR3 sequence: CASSLARTNWGHNSPLHF. DNA for the CDR3: TGTGCCAGCAGCTTAGCCAGGACGAATTGGGGCCATAATTCACCCCTCCACTTT. The V call is TRBV7-6, the J call TRBJ1-6; D is perhaps TRBD1 (5 bases). Trimming removed 0 bases at V and 5 bases at J, with 17 bases between. Germline CDR1 reads SGHVS; CDR2 reads FNYEAQ. This CDR3 region has 18 residues.

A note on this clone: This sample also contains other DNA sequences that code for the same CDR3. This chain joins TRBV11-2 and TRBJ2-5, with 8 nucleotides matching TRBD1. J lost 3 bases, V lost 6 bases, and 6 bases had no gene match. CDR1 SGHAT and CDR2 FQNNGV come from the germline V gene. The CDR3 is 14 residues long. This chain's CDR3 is CASSSGQVKETQYF. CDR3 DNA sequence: TGTGCCAGCAGTTCGGGACAGGTCAAAGAGACCCAGTACTTC.

The CDR3 is CASRQPPGELFF. The CDR3 region has the DNA TGTGCCAGCAGACAACCACCCGGGGAGCTGTTTTTT. The V and J genes are TRBV7-6 and TRBJ2-2; D remains unclear. V dropped 6 bases and J dropped 6 bases, with 8 bases sitting between them. Germline-derived CDR1 and CDR2 are SGHVS and FNYEAQ. The CDR3 has 12 residues.

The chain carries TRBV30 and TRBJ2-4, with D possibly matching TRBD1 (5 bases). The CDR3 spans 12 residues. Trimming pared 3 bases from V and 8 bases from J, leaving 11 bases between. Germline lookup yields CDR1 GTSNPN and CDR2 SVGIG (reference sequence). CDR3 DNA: TGTGCCTGGAGCACTCAGGGTTACATTCAGTACTTC. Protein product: CAWSTQGYIQYF. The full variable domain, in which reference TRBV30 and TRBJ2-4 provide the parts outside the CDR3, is SQTIHQWPATLVQPVGSPLSLECTVEGTSNPNLYWYRQAAGRGLQLLFYSVGIGQISSEVPQNLSASRPQDRQFILSSKKLLLSDSGFYLCAWSTQGYIQYFGAGTRLSVL.

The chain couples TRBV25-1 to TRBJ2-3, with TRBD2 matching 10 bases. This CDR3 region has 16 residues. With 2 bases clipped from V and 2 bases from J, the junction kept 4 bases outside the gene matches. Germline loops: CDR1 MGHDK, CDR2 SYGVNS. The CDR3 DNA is TGTGCCAGCAGTGAAAGCGGGAGGGCCTCCACAGATACGCAGTATTTT. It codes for CASSESGRASTDTQYF.

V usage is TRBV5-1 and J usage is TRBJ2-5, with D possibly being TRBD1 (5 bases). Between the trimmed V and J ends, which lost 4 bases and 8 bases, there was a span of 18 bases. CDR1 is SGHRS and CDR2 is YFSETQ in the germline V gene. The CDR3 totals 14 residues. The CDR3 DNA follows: TGCGCCAGCAGCGGCCAACTCCCCACAGGTACCCAGTACTTC. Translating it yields CASSGQLPTGTQYF.

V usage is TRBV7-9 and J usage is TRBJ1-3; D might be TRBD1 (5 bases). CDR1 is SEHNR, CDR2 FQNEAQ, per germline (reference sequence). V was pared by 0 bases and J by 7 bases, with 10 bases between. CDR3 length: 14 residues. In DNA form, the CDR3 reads TGTGCCAGCAGCTTAGCGACAGTCTGGAACACCATATATTTT. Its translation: CASSLATVWNTIYF.

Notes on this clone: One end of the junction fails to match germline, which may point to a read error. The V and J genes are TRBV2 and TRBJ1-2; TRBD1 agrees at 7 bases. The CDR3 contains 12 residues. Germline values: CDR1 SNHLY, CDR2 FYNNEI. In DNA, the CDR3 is TGTGCCAGCAGTGAGACCGGGACAGATCGTTCCTTC. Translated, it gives CASSETGTDRSF.

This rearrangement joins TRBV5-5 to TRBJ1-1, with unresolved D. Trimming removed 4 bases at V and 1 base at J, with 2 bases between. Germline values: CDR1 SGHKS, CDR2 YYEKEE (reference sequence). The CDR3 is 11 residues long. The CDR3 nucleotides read TGTGCCAGCAGCCAGAACACTGAAGCTTTCTTT. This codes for CASSQNTEAFF.

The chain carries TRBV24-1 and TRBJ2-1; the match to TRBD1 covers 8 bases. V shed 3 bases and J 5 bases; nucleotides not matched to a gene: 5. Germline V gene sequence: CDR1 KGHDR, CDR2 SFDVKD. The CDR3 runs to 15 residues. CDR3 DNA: TGTGCCACCAGTGATCCGGGACAGGCCAACAATGAGCAGTTCTTC. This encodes CATSDPGQANNEQFF.

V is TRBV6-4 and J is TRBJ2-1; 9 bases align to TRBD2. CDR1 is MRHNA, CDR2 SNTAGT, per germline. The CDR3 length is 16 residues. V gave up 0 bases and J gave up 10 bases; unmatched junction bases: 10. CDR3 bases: TGTGCCAGCAGTGACTCCCTGGGACTAGCTACGGGGGAGCAGTTCTTC. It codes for CASSDSLGLATGEQFF.

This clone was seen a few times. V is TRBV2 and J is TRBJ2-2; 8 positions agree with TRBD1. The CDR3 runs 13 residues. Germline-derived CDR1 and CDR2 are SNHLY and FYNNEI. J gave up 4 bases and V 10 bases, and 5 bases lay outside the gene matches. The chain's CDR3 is CAIQGGGTGELFF. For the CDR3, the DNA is TGTGCCATACAGGGGGGCGGCACCGGGGAGCTGTTTTTT.

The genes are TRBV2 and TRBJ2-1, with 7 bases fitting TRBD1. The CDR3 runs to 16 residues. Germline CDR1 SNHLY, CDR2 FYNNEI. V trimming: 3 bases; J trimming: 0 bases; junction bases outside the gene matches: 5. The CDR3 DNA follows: TGTGCCAGCAGTGATAGGACAGGCCCCTCCTACAATGAGCAGTTCTTC. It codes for CASSDRTGPSYNEQFF. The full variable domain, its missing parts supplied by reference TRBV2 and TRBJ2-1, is EPEVTQTPSHQVTQMGQEVILRCVPISNHLYFYWYRQILGQKVEFLVSFYNNEISEKSEIFDDQFSVERPDGSNFTLKIRSTKLEDSAMYFCASSDRTGPSYNEQFFGPGTRLTVL.

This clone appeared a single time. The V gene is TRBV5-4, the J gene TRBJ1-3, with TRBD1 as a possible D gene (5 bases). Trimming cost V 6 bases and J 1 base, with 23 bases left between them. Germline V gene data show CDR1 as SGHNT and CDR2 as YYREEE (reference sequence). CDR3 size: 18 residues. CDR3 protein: CASTRSDSLGISGNTIYF. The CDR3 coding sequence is TGTGCCAGCACTAGATCCGACAGCCTTGGGATTTCTGGAAACACCATATATTTT. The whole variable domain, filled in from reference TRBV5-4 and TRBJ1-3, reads ETGVTQSPTHLIKTRGQQVTLRCSSQSGHNTVSWYQQALGQGPQFIFQYYREEENGRGNFPPRFSGLQFPNYSSELNVNALELDDSALYLCASTRSDSLGISGNTIYFGEGSWLTVV.

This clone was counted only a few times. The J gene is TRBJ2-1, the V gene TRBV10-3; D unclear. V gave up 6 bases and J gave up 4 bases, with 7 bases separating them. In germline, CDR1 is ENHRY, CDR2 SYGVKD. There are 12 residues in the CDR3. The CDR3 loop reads CAIRTEYNEQFF. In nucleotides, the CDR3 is TGTGCCATCAGGACTGAATACAATGAGCAGTTCTTC.

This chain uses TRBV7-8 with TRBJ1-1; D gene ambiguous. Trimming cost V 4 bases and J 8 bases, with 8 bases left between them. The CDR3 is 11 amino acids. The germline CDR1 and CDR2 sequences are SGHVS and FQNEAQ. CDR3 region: CASSSTVEAFF. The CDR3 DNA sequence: TGTGCCAGCAGCTCTACCGTCGAAGCTTTCTTT.